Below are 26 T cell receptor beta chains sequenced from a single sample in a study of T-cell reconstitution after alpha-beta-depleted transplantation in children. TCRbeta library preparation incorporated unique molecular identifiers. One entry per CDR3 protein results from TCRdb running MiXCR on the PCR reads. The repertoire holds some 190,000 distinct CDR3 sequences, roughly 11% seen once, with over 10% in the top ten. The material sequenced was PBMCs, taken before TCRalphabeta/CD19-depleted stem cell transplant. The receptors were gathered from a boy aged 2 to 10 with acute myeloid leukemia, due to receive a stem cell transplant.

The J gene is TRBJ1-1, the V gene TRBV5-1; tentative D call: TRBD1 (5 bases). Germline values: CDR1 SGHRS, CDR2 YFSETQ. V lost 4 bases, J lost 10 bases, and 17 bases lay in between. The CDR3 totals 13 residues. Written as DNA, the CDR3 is TGCGCCAGCAGCCTAATATTACAGGAAGGAGCTTTCTTT. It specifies CASSLILQEGAFF.

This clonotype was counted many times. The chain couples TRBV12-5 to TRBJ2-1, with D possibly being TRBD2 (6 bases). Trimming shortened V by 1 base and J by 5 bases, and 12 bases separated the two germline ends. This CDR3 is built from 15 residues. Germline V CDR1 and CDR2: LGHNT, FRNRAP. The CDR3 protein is CASGLGRDLDNEQFF. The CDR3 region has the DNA TGTGCTAGTGGTTTGGGGCGGGACCTTGACAATGAGCAGTTCTTC. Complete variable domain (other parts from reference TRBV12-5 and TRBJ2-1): DARVTQTPRHKVTEMGQEVTMRCQPILGHNTVFWYRQTMMQGLELLAYFRNRAPLDDSGMPKDRFSAEMPDATLATLKIQPSEPRDSAVYFCASGLGRDLDNEQFFGPGTRLTVL.

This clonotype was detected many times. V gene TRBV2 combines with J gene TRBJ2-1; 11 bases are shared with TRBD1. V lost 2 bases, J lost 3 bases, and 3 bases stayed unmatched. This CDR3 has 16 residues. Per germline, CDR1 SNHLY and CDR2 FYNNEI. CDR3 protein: CASSEMGQGDYNEQFF. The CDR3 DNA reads TGTGCCAGCAGTGAAATGGGACAGGGGGACTACAATGAGCAGTTCTTC.

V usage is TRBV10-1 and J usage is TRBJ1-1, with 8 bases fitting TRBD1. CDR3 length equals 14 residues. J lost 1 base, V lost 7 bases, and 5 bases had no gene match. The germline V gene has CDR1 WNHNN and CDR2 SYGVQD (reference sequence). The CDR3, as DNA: TGCGCCAGCAATGCGGACAGGGAGAACACTGAAGCTTTCTTT. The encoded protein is CASNADRENTEAFF.

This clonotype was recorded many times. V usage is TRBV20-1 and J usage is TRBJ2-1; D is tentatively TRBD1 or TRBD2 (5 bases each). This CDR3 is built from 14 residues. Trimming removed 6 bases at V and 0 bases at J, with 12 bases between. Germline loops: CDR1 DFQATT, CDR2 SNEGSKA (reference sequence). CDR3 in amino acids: CSAHPGSSYNEQFF. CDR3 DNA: TGCAGTGCCCATCCAGGGAGCTCCTACAATGAGCAGTTCTTC.

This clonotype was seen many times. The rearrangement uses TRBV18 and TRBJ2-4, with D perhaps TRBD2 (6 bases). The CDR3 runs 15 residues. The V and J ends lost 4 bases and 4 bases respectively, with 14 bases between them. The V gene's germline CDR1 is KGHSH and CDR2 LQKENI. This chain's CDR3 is CASSRQFREKNIQYF. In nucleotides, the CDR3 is TGTGCCAGCTCACGTCAGTTCCGGGAGAAAAACATTCAGTACTTC.

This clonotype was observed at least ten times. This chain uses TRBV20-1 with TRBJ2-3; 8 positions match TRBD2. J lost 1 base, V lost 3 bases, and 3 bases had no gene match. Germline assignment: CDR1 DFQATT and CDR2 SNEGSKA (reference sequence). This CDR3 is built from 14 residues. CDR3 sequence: CSASGGARTDTQYF. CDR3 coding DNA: TGCAGTGCTAGCGGGGGGGCGCGCACAGATACGCAGTATTTT.

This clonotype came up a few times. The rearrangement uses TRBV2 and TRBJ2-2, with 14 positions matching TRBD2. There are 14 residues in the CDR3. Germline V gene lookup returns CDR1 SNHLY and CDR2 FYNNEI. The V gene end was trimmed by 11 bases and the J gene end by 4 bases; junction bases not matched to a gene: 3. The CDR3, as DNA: TGTGCCGGACTAGCGGGAGGAGGCACCGGGGAGCTGTTTTTT. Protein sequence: CAGLAGGGTGELFF. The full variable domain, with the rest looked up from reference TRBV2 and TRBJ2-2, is EPEVTQTPSHQVTQMGQEVILRCVPISNHLYFYWYRQILGQKVEFLVSFYNNEISEKSEIFDDQFSVERPDGSNFTLKIRSTKLEDSAMYFCAGLAGGGTGELFFGEGSRLTVL.

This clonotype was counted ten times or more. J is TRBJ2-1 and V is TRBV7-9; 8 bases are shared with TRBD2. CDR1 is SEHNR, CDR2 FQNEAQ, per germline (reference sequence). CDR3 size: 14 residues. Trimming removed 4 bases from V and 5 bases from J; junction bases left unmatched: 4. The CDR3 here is CASSSREVHNEQFF. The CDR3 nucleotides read TGTGCCAGCAGCTCGCGGGAGGTCCACAATGAGCAGTTCTTC.

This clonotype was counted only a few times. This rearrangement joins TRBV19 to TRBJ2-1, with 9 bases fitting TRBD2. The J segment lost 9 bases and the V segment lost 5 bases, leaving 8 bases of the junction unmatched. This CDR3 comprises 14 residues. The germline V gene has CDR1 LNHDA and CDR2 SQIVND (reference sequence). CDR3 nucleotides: TGTGCCAGTAGTTCTGGCGGGAGGGACGTTGAGCAGTTCTTC. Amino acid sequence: CASSSGGRDVEQFF.

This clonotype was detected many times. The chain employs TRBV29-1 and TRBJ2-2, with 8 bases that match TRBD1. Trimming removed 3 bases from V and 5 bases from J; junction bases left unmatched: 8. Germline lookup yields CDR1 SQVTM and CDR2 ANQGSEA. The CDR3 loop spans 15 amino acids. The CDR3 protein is CSVDFTGGRTGELFF. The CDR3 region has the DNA TGCAGCGTTGACTTCACAGGGGGACGAACCGGGGAGCTGTTTTTT.

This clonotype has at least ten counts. The CDR3 sequence is CASRPTSVETQYF. CDR3 nucleotide sequence: TGTGCCAGCAGGCCCACTAGCGTGGAGACCCAGTACTTC. The chain joins TRBV2 to TRBJ2-5, with 7 positions matching TRBD2. The CDR3 contains 13 residues. Trimming took 6 bases from V and 5 from J; bases not matched to a gene: 6. Germline lookup yields CDR1 SNHLY and CDR2 FYNNEI.

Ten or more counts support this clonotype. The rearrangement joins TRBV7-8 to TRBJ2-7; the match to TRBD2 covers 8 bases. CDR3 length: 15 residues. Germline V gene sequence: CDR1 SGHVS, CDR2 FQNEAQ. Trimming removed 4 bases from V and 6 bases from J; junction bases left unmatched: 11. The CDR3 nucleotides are TGTGCCAGCAGCTCCGGTTGGAGCGGGAGTGGCGAGCAGTACTTC. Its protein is CASSSGWSGSGEQYF. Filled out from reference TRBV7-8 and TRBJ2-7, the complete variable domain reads GAGVSQSPRYKVAKRGQDVALRCDPISGHVSLFWYQQALGQGPEFLTYFQNEAQLDKSGLPSDRFFAERPEGSVSTLKIQRTQQEDSAVYLCASSSGWSGSGEQYFGPGTRLTVT.

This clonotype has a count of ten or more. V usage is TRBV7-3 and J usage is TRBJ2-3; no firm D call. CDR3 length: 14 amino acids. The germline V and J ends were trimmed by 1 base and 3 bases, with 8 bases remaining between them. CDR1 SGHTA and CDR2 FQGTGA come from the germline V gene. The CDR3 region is CASSLNGRTDTQYF. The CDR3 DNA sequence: TGTGCCAGCAGCTTAAATGGCAGAACAGATACGCAGTATTTT.

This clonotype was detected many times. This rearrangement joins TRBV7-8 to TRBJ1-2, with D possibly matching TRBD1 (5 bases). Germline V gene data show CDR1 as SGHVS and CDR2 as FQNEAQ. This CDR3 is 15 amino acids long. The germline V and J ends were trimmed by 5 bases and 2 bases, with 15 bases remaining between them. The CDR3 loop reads CASSPTGGINYGYTF. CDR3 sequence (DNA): TGTGCCAGCAGCCCCACCGGGGGGATCAACTATGGCTACACCTTC.

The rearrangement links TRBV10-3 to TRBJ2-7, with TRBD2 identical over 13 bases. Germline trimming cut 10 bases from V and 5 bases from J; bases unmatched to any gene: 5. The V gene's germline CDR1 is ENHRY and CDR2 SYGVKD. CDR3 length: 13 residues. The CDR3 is CATGLAGANEQYF. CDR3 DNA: TGTGCCACAGGACTAGCGGGAGCTAACGAGCAGTACTTC.

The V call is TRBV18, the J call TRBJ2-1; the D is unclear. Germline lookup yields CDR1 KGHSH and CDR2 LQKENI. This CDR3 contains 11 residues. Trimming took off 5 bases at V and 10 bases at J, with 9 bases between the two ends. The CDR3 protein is CASSNQEEQFF. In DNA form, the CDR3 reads TGTGCCAGCTCAAATCAGGAGGAGCAGTTCTTC. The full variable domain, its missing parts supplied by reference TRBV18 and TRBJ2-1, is NAGVMQNPRHLVRRRGQEARLRCSPMKGHSHVYWYRQLPEEGLKFMVYLQKENIIDESGMPKERFSAEFPKEGPSILRIQQVVRGDSAAYFCASSNQEEQFFGPGTRLTVL.

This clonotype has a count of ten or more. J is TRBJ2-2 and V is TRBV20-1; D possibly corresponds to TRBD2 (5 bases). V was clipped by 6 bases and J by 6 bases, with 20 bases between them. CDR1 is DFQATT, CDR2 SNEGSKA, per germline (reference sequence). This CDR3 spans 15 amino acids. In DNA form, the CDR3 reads TGCAGTGCCCCCTCGGGAACTAGAATGGCCGGGGAGCTGTTTTTT. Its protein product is CSAPSGTRMAGELFF.

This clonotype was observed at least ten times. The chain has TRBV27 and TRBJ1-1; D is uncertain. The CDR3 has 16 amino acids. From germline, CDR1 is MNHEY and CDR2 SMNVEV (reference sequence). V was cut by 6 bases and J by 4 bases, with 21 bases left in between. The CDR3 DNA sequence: TGTGCCAGCAGAATTATCACCCCGGGGAGATCCACTGAAGCTTTCTTT. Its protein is CASRIITPGRSTEAFF.

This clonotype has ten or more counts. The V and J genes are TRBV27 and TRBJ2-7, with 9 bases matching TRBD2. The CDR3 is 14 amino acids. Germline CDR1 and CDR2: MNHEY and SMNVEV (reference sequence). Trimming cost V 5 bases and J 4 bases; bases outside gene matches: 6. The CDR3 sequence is CASSKGLAFYEQYF. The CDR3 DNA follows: TGTGCCAGCAGTAAGGGACTAGCCTTTTACGAGCAGTACTTC.

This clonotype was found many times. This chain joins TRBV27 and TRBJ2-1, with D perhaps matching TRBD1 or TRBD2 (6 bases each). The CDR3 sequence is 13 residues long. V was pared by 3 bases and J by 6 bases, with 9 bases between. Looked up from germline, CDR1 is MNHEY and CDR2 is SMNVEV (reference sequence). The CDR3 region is CASSFGGGNEQFF. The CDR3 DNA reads TGTGCCAGCAGTTTCGGAGGGGGCAATGAGCAGTTCTTC.

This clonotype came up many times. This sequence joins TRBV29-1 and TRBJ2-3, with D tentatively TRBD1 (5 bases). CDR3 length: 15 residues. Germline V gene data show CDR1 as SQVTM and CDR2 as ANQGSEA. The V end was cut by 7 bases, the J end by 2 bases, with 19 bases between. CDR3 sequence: CSAHLPTDHTDTQYF. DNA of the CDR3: TGCAGCGCGCACCTCCCGACAGATCACACAGATACGCAGTATTTT.

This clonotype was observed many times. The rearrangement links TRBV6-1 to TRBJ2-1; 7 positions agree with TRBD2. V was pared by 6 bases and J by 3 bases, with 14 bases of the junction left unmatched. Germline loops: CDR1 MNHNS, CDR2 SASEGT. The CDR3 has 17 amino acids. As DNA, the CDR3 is TGTGCCAGCAGCCTAAGGGAGGGAGCCCTCTTCTACAATGAGCAGTTCTTC. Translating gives CASSLREGALFYNEQFF.

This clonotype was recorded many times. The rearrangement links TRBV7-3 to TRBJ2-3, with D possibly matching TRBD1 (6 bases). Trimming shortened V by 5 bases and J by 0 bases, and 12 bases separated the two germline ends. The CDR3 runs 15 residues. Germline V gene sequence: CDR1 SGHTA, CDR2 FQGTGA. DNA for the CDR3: TGTGCCAGCAGCGTACAGGGTCATAGCACAGATACGCAGTATTTT. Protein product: CASSVQGHSTDTQYF.

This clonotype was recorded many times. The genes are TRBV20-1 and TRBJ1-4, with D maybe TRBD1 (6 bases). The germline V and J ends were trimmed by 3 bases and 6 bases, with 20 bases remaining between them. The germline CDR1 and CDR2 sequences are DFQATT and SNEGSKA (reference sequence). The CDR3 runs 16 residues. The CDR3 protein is CSASTPPRDTYEKLFF. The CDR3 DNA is TGCAGTGCTAGTACCCCTCCGCGGGACACGTATGAAAAACTGTTTTTT.

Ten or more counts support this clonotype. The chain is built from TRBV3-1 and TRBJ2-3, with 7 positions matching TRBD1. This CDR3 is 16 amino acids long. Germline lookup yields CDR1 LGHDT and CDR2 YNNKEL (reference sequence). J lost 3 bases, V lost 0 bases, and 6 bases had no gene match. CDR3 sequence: CASSQEGQPRTDTQYF. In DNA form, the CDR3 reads TGTGCCAGCAGCCAAGAGGGACAGCCGCGGACAGATACGCAGTATTTT.